The 6 T cell receptor beta chains below come from one sample, sequenced in a study of regulatory T cells in long-lasting Graves disease. This sample's time point: persistent/refractory GD, antithyroid drugs over 5 years with positive TRAb. Following extraction of RNA from PBMCs, that RNA was used to make the TCR library. iRepertoire HTBI primers and Arm-PCR of CDR3 regions built TCR beta libraries. TCRdb redid the calling of the multiplex PCR reads with MiXCR, one entry per CDR3 protein. This table has around 450,000 distinct CDR3 sequences, about a fifth appearing once. Sequenced material: peripheral blood mononuclear cells (PBMCs), taken when the disease was refractory, from a patient treated with antithyroid drugs. These receptors were taken from a female donor with Graves disease.

There are a few counts of this clonotype. The chain employs TRBV29-1 and TRBJ1-1; D not resolved. The CDR3 runs 11 residues. Trimming pared 5 bases from V and 1 base from J, leaving 5 bases between. CDR1 is SQVTM and CDR2 is ANQGSEA in the germline V gene. CDR3 sequence (DNA): TGCAGCGTTCGGGAGAACACTGAAGCTTTCTTT. Translation: CSVRENTEAFF.

This clonotype was seen many times. The rearrangement links TRBV12-3 or TRBV12-4 to TRBJ1-2; D might be TRBD1 (5 bases). V lost 7 bases and J 7 bases, leaving 19 bases between the germline ends. The CDR3 is 14 amino acids. Here the CDR3 reads CASTLIGAPRGYTF. CDR3 nucleotide sequence: TGTGCCAGCACCCTTATAGGGGCGCCCCGTGGCTACACCTTC.

The chain carries TRBV7-9 and TRBJ2-7; D is perhaps TRBD2 (6 bases). The CDR3 loop spans 15 amino acids. Germline-derived CDR1 and CDR2 are SEHNR and FQNEAQ (reference sequence). The ends were cut back, 4 bases at V and 6 bases at J, with 19 bases in the middle. The CDR3 DNA reads as TGTGCCAGCAGCTCTCCGCGGCAGGTGCGGGGCGAGCAGTACTTC. Residues: CASSSPRQVRGEQYF.

This clonotype was observed many times. The chain uses TRBV27 and TRBJ1-5, with TRBD1 identical over 9 bases. V was clipped by 5 bases and J by 6 bases; unmatched bases: 14. The CDR3 runs to 17 residues. Germline V gene data show CDR1 as MNHEY and CDR2 as SMNVEV (reference sequence). The CDR3 DNA sequence: TGTGCCAGCAGTCCTGGGACAGGGAGAGTTGTTCGTCAGCCCCAGCATTTT. Translating it yields CASSPGTGRVVRQPQHF.

The sample holds many counts of this clonotype. This rearrangement joins TRBV28 to TRBJ1-5, with 10 bases that match TRBD1. The V and J ends lost 7 bases and 5 bases, in that order; junction bases with no gene match: 5. Germline assignment: CDR1 MDHEN and CDR2 SYDVKM. This CDR3 comprises 14 residues. The CDR3 spells CASNTGTGDQPQHF. CDR3 DNA sequence: TGTGCCAGCAACACCGGGACAGGGGATCAGCCCCAGCATTTT.

The chain is built from TRBV30 and TRBJ2-6, with D possibly being TRBD1 (6 bases). The CDR3 consists of 16 residues. V lost 6 bases and J 0 bases, leaving 15 bases between the germline ends. CDR1 is GTSNPN, CDR2 SVGIG, per germline (reference sequence). The CDR3 sequence: CACSDRTLSGANVLTF. CDR3 DNA: TGTGCCTGTTCCGACAGGACCCTCTCTGGGGCCAACGTCCTGACTTTC. Supplemented by reference TRBV30 and TRBJ2-6, the full variable domain reads SQTIHQWPATLVQPVGSPLSLECTVEGTSNPNLYWYRQAAGRGLQLLFYSVGIGQISSEVPQNLSASRPQDRQFILSSKKLLLSDSGFYLCACSDRTLSGANVLTFGAGSRLTVL.